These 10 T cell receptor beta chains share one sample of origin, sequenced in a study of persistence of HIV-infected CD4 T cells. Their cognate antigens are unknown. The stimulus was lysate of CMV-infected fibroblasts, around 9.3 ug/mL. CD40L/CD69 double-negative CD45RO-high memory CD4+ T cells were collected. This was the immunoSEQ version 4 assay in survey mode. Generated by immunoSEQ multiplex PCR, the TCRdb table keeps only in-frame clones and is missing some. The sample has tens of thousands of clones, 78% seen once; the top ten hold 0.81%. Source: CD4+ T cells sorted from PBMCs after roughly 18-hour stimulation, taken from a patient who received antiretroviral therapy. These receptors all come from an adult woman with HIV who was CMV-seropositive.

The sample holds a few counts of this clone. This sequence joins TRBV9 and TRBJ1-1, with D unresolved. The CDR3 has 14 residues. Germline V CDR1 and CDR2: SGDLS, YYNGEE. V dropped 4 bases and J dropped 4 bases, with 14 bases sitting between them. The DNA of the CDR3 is TGTGCCAGCAGCCCCCTTATACGGAGCACTGAAGCTTTCTTT. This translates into CASSPLIRSTEAFF.

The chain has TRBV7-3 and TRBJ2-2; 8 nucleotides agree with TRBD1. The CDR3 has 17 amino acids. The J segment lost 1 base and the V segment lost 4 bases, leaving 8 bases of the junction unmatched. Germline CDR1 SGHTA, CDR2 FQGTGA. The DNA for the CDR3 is TGTGCCAGCAGCTCCGGGCCCGGGACAGGGAACACCGGGGAGCTGTTTTTT. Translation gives CASSSGPGTGNTGELFF.

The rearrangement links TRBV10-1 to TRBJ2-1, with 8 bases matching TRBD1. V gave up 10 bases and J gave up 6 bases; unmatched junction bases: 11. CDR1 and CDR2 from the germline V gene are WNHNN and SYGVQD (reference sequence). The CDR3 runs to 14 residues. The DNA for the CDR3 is TGCGCCACCTCTATCGGGACAGGCGTCAATGAGCAGTTCTTC. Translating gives CATSIGTGVNEQFF.

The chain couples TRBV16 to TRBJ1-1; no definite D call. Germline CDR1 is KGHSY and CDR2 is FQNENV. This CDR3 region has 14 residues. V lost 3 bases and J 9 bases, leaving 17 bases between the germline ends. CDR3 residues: CASSQSRELGQAFF. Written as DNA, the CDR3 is TGTGCCAGCAGCCAGTCGCGGGAGTTGGGCCAAGCTTTCTTT.

Here the CDR3 reads CASSLRARGYTEAFF. DNA of the CDR3: TGCGCCAGCAGCTTGAGGGCTCGGGGCTACACTGAAGCTTTCTTT. The chain uses TRBV5-1 and TRBJ1-1; possible D gene TRBD1, 5 bases. The V and J ends lost 1 base and 3 bases respectively, with 13 bases between them. Germline CDR1 SGHRS, CDR2 YFSETQ. The CDR3 length is 15 residues.

The CDR3 sequence is CASSRTSESTDTQYF. The CDR3 coding sequence is TGTGCCAGCAGCAGGACTAGCGAGAGCACAGATACGCAGTATTTT. The chain couples TRBV9 to TRBJ2-3; 9 nucleotides align to TRBD2. Germline-derived CDR1 and CDR2 are SGDLS and YYNGEE. After removal of 4 bases from V and 0 bases from J, the junction contained 3 bases not matched to a gene. This CDR3 has 15 residues. The complete variable domain, with remaining parts taken from reference TRBV9 and TRBJ2-3, reads DSGVTQTPKHLITATGQRVTLRCSPRSGDLSVYWYQQSLDQGLQFLIQYYNGEERAKGNILERFSAQQFPDLHSELNLSSLELGDSALYFCASSRTSESTDTQYFGPGTRLTVL.

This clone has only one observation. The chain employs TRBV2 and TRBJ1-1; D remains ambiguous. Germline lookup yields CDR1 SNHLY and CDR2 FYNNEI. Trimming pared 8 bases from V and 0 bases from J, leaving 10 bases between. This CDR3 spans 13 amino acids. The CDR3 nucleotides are TGTGCCAGCGGAGTGGGCTTGAACACTGAAGCTTTCTTT. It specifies CASGVGLNTEAFF.

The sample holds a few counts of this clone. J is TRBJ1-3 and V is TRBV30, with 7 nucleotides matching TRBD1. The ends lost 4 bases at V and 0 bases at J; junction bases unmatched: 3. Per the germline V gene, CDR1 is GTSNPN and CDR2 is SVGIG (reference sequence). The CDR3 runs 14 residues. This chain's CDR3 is CAWTWTGSGNTIYF. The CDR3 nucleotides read TGTGCCTGGACTTGGACAGGCTCTGGAAACACCATATATTTT.

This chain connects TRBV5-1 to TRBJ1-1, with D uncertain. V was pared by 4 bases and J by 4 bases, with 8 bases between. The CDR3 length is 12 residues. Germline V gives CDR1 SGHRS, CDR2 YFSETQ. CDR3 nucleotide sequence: TGCGCCAGCAGCCCGACCGGCACTGAAGCTTTCTTT. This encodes CASSPTGTEAFF.

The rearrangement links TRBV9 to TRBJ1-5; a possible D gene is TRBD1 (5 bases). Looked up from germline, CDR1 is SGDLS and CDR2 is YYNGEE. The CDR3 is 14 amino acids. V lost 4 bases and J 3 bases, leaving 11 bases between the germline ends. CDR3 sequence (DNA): TGTGCCAGCAGCCCCCAGGGAAACAATCAGCCCCAGCATTTT. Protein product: CASSPQGNNQPQHF.